This T cell receptor beta chain was identified during a study of cytomegalovirus exposure and HLA in healthy donors. About the research overall: Among the roughly 380 donors who were genotyped, about 86% fell in the genetic ancestry cluster that is associated with self-reported Caucasian donors.

Researchers ran the PCR with 60 Vbeta and 13 Jbeta primers. TCRdb's table, derived via immunoSEQ multiplex PCR, lists solely in-frame clones and lacks some. The table has 120,000 or so clones, 70% to 80% seen once. Germline V gene data show CDR1 as MNHNY and CDR2 as SVGAGI (reference sequence). V was clipped by 5 bases and J by 17 bases, with 16 bases between them. The CDR3 runs to 12 residues. The sequenced material came from PBMCs. V is TRBV6-6 and J is TRBJ1-6, with D perhaps matching TRBD1 (6 bases). This clonotype was sampled from a woman aged 50 to 60 in good health and CMV-seropositive. The CDR3 DNA follows: TGTGCCAGCAGTCCCTCCCGGGACATAATCCACTTT. Amino acid sequence: CASSPSRDIIHF.